One TCR beta chain is described in this entry. There is no known antigen for this receptor. One base away there is no much larger clone; base qualities are not given. This entry comes from a study of cytomegalovirus exposure and HLA in healthy donors (dated by TCRdb to about 2017). With regard to the full study: An earlier analysis of roughly 630 of the donors reported 250 to 350 Gb of sequence data and around 110 million unique TCR beta sequences from 150 million to 200 million T cells. An early release that covered about 600 HLA-typed donors contained around 300 gigabases of sequencing data and about 84 million unique TCR sequences. Among the roughly 380 genotyped donors, 81% belonged to the genetic ancestry cluster associated with self-reported Caucasian donors. The aim of the study was to test whether cataloging public T cell receptors could identify signatures of past pathogen exposure. The study used immunosequencing to profile the T cell repertoires of several hundred subjects and linked those repertoires to cytomegalovirus serostatus. A separate validation cohort of roughly 130 different subjects was used in addition to the roughly 700-subject first cohort. To predict cytomegalovirus infection status, the study brought together high-throughput TCR immunosequencing, statistical association of individual TCRs with disease status, and machine learning. A later analysis re-analyzed previously published TCR beta repertoires from 660 or so donors and added high-resolution HLA genotyping to study TCR occurrence patterns. The later analysis used no new phenotypic data to find candidate immune exposures, relying instead on TCR beta sequences and their occurrence across donors. An earlier analysis of 587 of the donors applied high-throughput TCR beta sequencing to assess whether each TCR beta V gene segment acted as functional or pseudogenic. Alongside the repertoire data, information on donor age, sex, ethnicity and CMV serostatus was compiled. A later genetic analysis took genome-wide SNP genotypes for about 65% of the 666 donors and used that subset as a discovery cohort. Every discovery cohort repertoire had been produced on one sequencing platform. Class I and class II HLA loci were covered by the typing at four-digit resolution. Typing coverage differed by locus: A, B, C, DRB1 and DQB1 were typed in about 629-640 donors, DQA1 in roughly 510, DPA1 in around 600, and DPB1 in just under 490. A few DR-DQ haplotypes were treated as single units for association and clustering because of strong linkage in the cohort. Among about 390 genotyped donors of the cohort, an average of around 240,000 unique TCR beta nucleotide sequences were sequenced per donor, about a sixth of them non-productive. Overall results and qualifications from the work: About 17 rarely observed V segments, including chromosome 9 orphons, were excluded from the earlier analysis of some 590 of the donors because counts were too low. At a false discovery rate of 0.05, a later analysis linked about 17,000 TCR beta sequences to specific HLA alleles. In a later analysis, HLA-associated TCR beta chains were found to be more clonally expanded and to have lower generation probabilities than equally common non-associated chains. CMV serostatus was the only immune exposure information available for the cohort. This cohort had only TCR beta chains sequenced, and the lack of alpha or paired-chain data limited which features could be detected. In a later genetic analysis, a missense DCLRE1C variant was associated with V-gene and J-gene trimming of TCR beta chains, and the association was replicated in an independent cohort. Three of the identified cytomegalovirus-associated TCR beta chains were confirmed in vitro to be specific for cytomegalovirus antigens. A further reported finding was that TCR beta sequences accurately predicted the HLA-A and HLA-B alleles for most subjects in the first cohort. A total of roughly 160 TCR beta chains were listed by the study as associated with cytomegalovirus. A group of highly shared sequence variants was considered likely to be a technical artifact of the sequencing pipeline. According to a later genetic analysis, donors in an Asian-associated ancestry cluster had fewer N-insertions in productive TCRs than the roughly 700-donor mean. An earlier analysis of around 540 of the donors showed that most TCR beta V segments appeared in productive rearrangements either about 87% or about 30% of the time, which broadly matched IMGT annotations. Most CMV-associated TCR beta chains appeared to be HLA-restricted in a later analysis, and the HLA associations seemed to be driven largely by CMV exposure. Cytomegalovirus status was reported to be diagnosed by the classifier with high specificity and sensitivity in both the original and validation cohorts. Presence/absence analyses assumed roughly uniform sequencing depth across donors, an assumption that may not hold. Because some donors lacked HLA typing at each locus, the association tests relied only on the typed subset. While some public TCRs were present in many individuals, most TCR sequences turned up only very rarely across donors. In a later analysis, the rate of TCR association differed among HLA loci, with DRB1 alleles having the most associated TCRs and HLA-C alleles having the fewest. Assigning TCR associations to individual alleles was difficult when HLA alleles, especially DR and DQ, strongly co-occurred. The authors suggested that the approach could potentially be generalized to other disease states and immunological phenotypes. Correlated functional status among segregating V segments might reflect linkage disequilibrium, but an unknown experimental factor could not be ruled out. Several of the top co-occurrence clusters appeared to be linked to parvovirus B19, influenza, CMV and Epstein-Barr virus, according to a later analysis.

Libraries were made using the immunoSEQ multiplex PCR assay. For the multiplex PCR, a mixture combining 60 forward primers for TCR Vbeta segments and 13 reverse primers for TCR Jbeta segments was used. The CDR3 region of rearranged TCR beta genes was amplified from genomic DNA with a multiplex PCR assay. The Illumina HiSeq System was used to sequence the amplified TCR beta libraries as 87-base-pair reads. Regarding the original processing steps: A later analysis counted about 80 million unique TCR beta chains across the 550 to 750 repertoires, and roughly 11 million of these chains were shared by at least two donors. Raw reads were error-corrected and collapsed into unique sequences with a nearest-neighbor algorithm that merged closely related sequences to remove PCR and sequencing errors. To assign V, D and J gene segments, CDR3 sequences were aligned to IMGT reference sequences. For a sequence to be retained, a match of at least six nucleotides was required to both a V gene segment and a J gene segment. Rearrangements were classified as productive when the CDR3 lacked stop codons and remained in frame with V and J, and all other rearrangements were classified as non-productive. CDR3 was defined by IMGT convention, running from the second conserved V-encoded cysteine to the conserved J-encoded phenylalanine. The earlier analysis of 500 to 600 of the donors excluded sequences that lacked an unambiguous match to a single V gene segment. In an earlier analysis of 587 of the donors, V segments were called functional above 56.7% productive rearrangements and were called segregating when the between-donor standard deviation exceeded 5%. A statistical classification framework was developed to diagnose cytomegalovirus status using the catalog of TCR beta chain sequences. V and J gene assignment, in a later analysis, came from comparing TCR nucleotide sequences with IMGT/GENE-DB human TR gene sequences. Using the TCRdist pipeline, a later analysis assigned CDR3 sequences along with most-parsimonious VDJ recombination scenarios. In a later analysis, every TCR beta chain was defined by the combination of its CDR3 amino acid sequence and its V-gene family, and reads without a unique V-gene family were dropped. In a later analysis, 450 to 600 highly shared, low-generation-probability nucleotide sequences were removed to address suspected cross-contamination and a sequencing artifact. For each public chain, a later analysis derived a clonal expansion index from normalized ranks of inferred template counts within each repertoire. In a later analysis, generation probabilities were computed using a VDJ recombination model fitted to out-of-frame rearrangements, and the results were checked against IGoR. A later analysis scored TCR-TCR, TCR-HLA and TCR-CMV co-occurrence with hypergeometric tests, applying a repertoire-size bias correction to TCR pairs. A later analysis estimated false discovery rates by permuting HLA or CMV assignments 20 times. In a later analysis, co-occurring TCRs were grouped using DBSCAN, and TCRdist sequence similarity was added for clustering within HLA-allele-positive subsets. Repertoires with fewer than 30,000 or more than 120,000 public chains, plus five repertoires with anomalous nucleotide sharing, were excluded from co-occurrence clustering. Drawn from immuneACCESS, this table holds only the in-frame rearrangements with V and J called that TCRdb kept. Clones are partly lost; checked studies trace under half to an unresolved V gene and leave the rest unexplained. Clone size and V and J calls were adopted from that table, with D and trimming inferred from the DNA. The sample table lists over 250,000 clones, under 80% of them with a count of one. The ten top clones hold under 3% of the sample.

The cohort was made up of around 720 healthy bone marrow donors. At the time of sampling, all cohort members were nominally healthy, though unrecorded immune exposures were likely present. The donor was CMV seronegative and belonged to the group of over 350 seronegative cohort members. Every donor gave a peripheral blood sample, and the peripheral blood mononuclear cells from that sample were used for TCR beta sequencing. Genomic DNA was extracted from the blood cell samples with the Qiagen DNeasy Blood Extraction Kit. Sequencing was done on a sample of PBMCs. This TCR derives from a female donor in good health and CMV-seronegative.

For the CDR3, the sequence is CATSRQVEHPDTQYF. In nucleotide form, the sequence is TGTGCCACCAGCAGACAAGTGGAGCACCCAGATACGCAGTATTTT. This receptor chain uses TRBV15 and TRBJ2-3; the D gene is unclear. Per the germline V gene (reference sequence), LNHNV is the CDR1 and YYDKDF is the CDR2. The cysteine opens and the phenylalanine closes a CDR3 of 15 amino acids. Left in the record is the CDR3 DNA by itself, 45 bases read in frame from the first base. Trimming removed 2 bases from V and 4 bases from J, leaving 13 bases between the germline ends.